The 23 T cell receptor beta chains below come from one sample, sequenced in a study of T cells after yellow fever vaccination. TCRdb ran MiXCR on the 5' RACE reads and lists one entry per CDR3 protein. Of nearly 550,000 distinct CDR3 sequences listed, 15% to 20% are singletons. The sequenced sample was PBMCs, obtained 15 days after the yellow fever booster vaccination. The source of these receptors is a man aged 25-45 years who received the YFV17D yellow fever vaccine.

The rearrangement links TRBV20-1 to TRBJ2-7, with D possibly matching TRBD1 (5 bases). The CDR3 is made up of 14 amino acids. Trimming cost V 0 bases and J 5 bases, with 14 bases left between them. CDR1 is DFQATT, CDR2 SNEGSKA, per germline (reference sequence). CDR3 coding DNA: TGCAGTGCTAGAGAGGGGAAGGGGTTGCACGAGCAGTACTTC. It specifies CSAREGKGLHEQYF.

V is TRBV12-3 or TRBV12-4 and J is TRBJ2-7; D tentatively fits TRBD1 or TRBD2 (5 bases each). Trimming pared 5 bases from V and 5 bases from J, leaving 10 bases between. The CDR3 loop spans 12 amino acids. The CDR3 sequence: CASSGTDHEQYF. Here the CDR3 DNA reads TGTGCCAGCAGTGGGACGGACCACGAGCAGTACTTC.

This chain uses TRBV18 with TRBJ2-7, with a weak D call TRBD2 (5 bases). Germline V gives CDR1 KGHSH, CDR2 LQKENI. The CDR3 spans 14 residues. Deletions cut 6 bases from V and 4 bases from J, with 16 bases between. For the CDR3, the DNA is TGTGCCAGCTCCGGACTTGAAGTGGTATACGAGCAGTACTTC. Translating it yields CASSGLEVVYEQYF.

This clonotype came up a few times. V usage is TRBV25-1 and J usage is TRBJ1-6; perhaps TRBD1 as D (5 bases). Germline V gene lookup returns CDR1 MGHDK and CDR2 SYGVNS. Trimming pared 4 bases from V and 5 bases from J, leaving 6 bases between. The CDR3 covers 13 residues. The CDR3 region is CASSATDNSPLHF. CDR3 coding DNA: TGTGCCAGCAGTGCGACAGATAATTCACCCCTCCACTTT.

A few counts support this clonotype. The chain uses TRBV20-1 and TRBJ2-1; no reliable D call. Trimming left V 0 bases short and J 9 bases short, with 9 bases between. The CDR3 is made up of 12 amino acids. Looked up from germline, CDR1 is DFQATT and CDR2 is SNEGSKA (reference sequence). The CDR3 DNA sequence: TGCAGTGCTAGAGATGCTAGGCCTGAGCAGTTCTTC. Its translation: CSARDARPEQFF.

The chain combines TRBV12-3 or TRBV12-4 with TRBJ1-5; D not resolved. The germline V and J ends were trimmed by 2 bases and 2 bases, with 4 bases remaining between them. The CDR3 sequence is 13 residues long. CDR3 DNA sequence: TGTGCCAGCAGTTTAATGGGCAATCAGCCCCAGCATTTT. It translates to CASSLMGNQPQHF.

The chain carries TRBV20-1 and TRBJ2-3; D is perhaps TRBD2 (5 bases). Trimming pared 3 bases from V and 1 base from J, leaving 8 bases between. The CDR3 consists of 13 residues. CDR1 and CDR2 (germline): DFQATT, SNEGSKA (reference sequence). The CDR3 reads CSASHGGTDTQYF. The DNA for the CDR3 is TGCAGTGCTAGTCACGGGGGCACAGATACGCAGTATTTT.

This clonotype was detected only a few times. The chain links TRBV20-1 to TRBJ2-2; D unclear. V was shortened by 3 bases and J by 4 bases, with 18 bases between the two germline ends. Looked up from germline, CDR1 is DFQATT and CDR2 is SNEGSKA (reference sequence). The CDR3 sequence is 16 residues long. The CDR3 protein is CSASKSALSTTGELFF. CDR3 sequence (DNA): TGCAGTGCTAGTAAGTCGGCCCTATCGACCACCGGGGAGCTGTTTTTT.

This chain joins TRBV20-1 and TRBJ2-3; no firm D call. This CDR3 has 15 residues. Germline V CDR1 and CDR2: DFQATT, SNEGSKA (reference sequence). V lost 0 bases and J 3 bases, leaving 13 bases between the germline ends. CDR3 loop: CSARDPALGTDTQYF. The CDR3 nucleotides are TGCAGTGCTAGAGATCCCGCTTTGGGGACAGATACGCAGTATTTT.

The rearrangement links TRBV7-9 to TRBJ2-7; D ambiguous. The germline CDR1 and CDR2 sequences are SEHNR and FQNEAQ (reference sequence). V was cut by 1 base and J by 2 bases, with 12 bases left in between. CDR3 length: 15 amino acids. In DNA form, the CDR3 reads TGTGCCAGCAGCTTAGGGTCCCCGAACCCCTACGAGCAGTACTTC. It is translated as CASSLGSPNPYEQYF.

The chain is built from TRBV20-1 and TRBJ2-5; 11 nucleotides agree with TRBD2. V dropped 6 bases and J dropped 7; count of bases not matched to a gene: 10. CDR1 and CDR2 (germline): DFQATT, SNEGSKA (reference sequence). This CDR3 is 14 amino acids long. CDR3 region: CSARKTSGIGTQYF. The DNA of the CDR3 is TGCAGTGCGAGAAAGACTAGCGGGATAGGGACCCAGTACTTC.

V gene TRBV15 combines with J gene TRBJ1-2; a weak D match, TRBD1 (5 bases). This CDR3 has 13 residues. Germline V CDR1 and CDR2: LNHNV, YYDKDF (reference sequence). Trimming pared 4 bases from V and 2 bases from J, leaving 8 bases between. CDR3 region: CATSKTVNYGYTF. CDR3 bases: TGTGCCACCAGCAAGACAGTCAACTATGGCTACACCTTC.

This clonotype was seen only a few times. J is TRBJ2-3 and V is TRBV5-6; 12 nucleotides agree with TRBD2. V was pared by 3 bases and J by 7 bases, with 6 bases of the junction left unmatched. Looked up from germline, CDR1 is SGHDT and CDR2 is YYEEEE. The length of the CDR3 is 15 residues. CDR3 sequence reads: CASSSLAGGPNTQYF. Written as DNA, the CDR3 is TGTGCCAGCAGCTCGCTAGCGGGAGGGCCCAATACGCAGTATTTT.

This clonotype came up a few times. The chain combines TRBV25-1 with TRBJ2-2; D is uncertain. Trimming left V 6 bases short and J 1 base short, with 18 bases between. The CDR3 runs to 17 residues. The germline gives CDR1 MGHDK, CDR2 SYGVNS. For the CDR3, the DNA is TGTGCCAGCAGCAGATCCGTCGAGGAACAGAACACCGGGGAGCTGTTTTTT. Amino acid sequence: CASSRSVEEQNTGELFF. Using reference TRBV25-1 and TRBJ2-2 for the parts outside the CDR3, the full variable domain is EADIYQTPRYLVIGTGKKITLECSQTMGHDKMYWYQQDPGMELHLIHYSYGVNSTEKGDLSSESTVSRIRTEHFPLTLESARPSHTSQYLCASSRSVEEQNTGELFFGEGSRLTVL.

The CDR3 region has the DNA TGCGCCAGCAGCGATCTCACAGATACGCAGTATTTT. This codes for CASSDLTDTQYF. The chain employs TRBV5-1 and TRBJ2-3; D gene uncertain. The CDR3 totals 12 residues. Germline V gene data show CDR1 as SGHRS and CDR2 as YFSETQ. V lost 4 bases and J lost 2, with 5 bases in between. Full variable domain (outside the CDR3, taken from reference TRBV5-1 and TRBJ2-3): KAGVTQTPRYLIKTRGQQVTLSCSPISGHRSVSWYQQTPGQGLQFLFEYFSETQRNKGNFPGRFSGRQFSNSRSEMNVSTLELGDSALYLCASSDLTDTQYFGPGTRLTVL.

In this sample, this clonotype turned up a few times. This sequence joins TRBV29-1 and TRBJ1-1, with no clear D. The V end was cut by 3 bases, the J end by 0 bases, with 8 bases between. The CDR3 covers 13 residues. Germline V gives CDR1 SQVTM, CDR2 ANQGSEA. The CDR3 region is CSVEGLLNTEAFF. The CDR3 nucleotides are TGCAGCGTTGAGGGTCTACTGAACACTGAAGCTTTCTTT.

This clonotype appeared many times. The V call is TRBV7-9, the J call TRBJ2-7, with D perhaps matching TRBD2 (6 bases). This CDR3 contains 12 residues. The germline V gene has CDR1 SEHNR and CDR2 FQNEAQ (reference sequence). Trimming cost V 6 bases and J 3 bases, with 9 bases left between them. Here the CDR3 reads CASRTGSYEQYF. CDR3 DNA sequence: TGTGCCAGCAGGACCGGGAGCTACGAGCAGTACTTC.

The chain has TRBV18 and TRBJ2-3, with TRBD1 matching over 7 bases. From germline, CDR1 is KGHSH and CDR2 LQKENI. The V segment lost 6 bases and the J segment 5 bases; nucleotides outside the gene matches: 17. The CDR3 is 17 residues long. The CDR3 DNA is TGTGCCAGCTCCCCCACCCGACAGGGTTTGAGTGGAGATACGCAGTATTTT. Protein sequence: CASSPTRQGLSGDTQYF. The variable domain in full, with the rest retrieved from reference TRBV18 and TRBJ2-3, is NAGVMQNPRHLVRRRGQEARLRCSPMKGHSHVYWYRQLPEEGLKFMVYLQKENIIDESGMPKERFSAEFPKEGPSILRIQQVVRGDSAAYFCASSPTRQGLSGDTQYFGPGTRLTVL.

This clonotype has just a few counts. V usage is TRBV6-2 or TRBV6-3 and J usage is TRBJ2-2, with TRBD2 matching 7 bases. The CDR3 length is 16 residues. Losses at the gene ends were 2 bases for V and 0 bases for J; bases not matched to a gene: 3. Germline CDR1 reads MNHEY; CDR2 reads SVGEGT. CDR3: CASSYPAGANTGELFF. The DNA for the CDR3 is TGTGCCAGCAGTTACCCGGCGGGAGCGAACACCGGGGAGCTGTTTTTT.

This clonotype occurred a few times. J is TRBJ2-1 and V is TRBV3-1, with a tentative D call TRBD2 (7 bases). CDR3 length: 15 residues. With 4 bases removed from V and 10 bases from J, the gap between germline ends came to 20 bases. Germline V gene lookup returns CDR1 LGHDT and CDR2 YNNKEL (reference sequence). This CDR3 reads CASSPRGGSPLEQFF. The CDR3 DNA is TGTGCCAGCAGCCCCAGGGGCGGGAGCCCCCTGGAGCAGTTCTTC.

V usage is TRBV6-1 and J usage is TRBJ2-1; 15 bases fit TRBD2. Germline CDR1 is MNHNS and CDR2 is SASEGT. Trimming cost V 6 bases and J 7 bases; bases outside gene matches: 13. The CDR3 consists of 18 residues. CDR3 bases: TGTGCCAGCAGCTTCAGGACTAGCGGGAGGGCGAACCTAAATGAGCAGTTCTTC. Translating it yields CASSFRTSGRANLNEQFF.

CDR3 DNA: TGTGCCAGCAGTGAACCAAACACAGATACGCAGTATTTT. It codes for CASSEPNTDTQYF. The chain employs TRBV12-3 or TRBV12-4 and TRBJ2-3; unclear D gene. V dropped 5 bases and J dropped 2 bases, with 8 bases sitting between them. CDR3 size: 13 residues.

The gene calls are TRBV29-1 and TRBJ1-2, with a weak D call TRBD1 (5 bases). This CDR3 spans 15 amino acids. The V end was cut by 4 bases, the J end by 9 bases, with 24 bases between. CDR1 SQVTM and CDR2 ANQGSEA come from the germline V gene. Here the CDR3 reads CSVGGGGSRSMSYTF. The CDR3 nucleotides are TGCAGCGTTGGTGGTGGGGGGAGCCGATCTATGAGCTACACCTTC.